This TCR beta chain appears in the sequencing data of a study of PD-1 blockade in classical Hodgkin lymphoma. This table comes from immunoSEQ multiplex PCR, and its TCRdb copy is limited to in-frame clones, with some not included. The sample yields about 27,000 clones, 60% to 85% seen once. With 2 bases removed from V and 0 bases from J, the gap between germline ends came to 1 base. This CDR3 spans 13 amino acids. The germline CDR1 and CDR2 sequences are KGHSH and LQKENI. Each and every patient relapsed after autologous stem cell transplantation, and patients got differing brentuximab vedotin exposure. Using magnetic negative selection, the CD4+ T cells were separated out of thawed PBMCs.

The V call is TRBV18, the J call TRBJ1-4; unclear D gene. This material consisted of CD4+ T cells from blood, taken at baseline. This TCR was sampled from a human donor with classical Hodgkin lymphoma. CDR3 residues: CASSPSTNEKLFF. The CDR3 region has the DNA TGTGCCAGCTCACCATCAACTAATGAAAAACTGTTTTTT. Looking up the rest from reference TRBV18 and TRBJ1-4 gives the full variable domain: NAGVMQNPRHLVRRRGQEARLRCSPMKGHSHVYWYRQLPEEGLKFMVYLQKENIIDESGMPKERFSAEFPKEGPSILRIQQVVRGDSAAYFCASSPSTNEKLFFGSGTQLSVL.